This TCR delta chain appears in the sequencing data of a study of human gamma delta and Vdelta1 T cells. Germline V gene sequence: CDR1 TSWWSYY, CDR2 QGS. Trimming cost V 3 bases and J 0 bases, with 23 bases left between them. This CDR3 has 19 residues. TCRdb re-called the PCR reads with CATT. The sample records roughly 6,000 delta-chain clones, roughly 41% being singletons. Whole-study results and caveats: Polyclonal Delta One T cells reportedly showed broad cytotoxic targeting of acute myeloid leukemia.

In regard to this clone: No antigen is known for it.

Source material: Vdelta1 gamma-delta T cells from blood grown in culture (DOT cells). The chain is built from TRDV1 and TRDJ1; D might be TRDD3 (5 bases). The source of this sequence is a human donor in good health. CDR3 protein: CALGDGFSPLLGHTDKLIF. The CDR3 DNA is TGTGCTCTTGGGGACGGGTTTTCCCCCCTCTTGGGGCACACCGATAAACTCATCTTT.